Shown below are 32 T cell receptor beta chains from a single sample sequenced in a study of T cells in Graves' hyperthyroidism and ophthalmopathy. Amplification targeted TCR beta CDR3 regions from RNA transcripts. First-round RT-PCR targeting the TCR CDR3 was performed with the HTBI primer set. Via MiXCR, TCRdb re-called the multiplex PCR reads, giving one row per CDR3 protein. The repertoire consists of around 580,000 distinct CDR3 sequences, with 46% occurring once and the leading ten covering about 8.3%. The material sequenced was peripheral blood or thyroid tissue (not recorded which). These receptors all come from a young woman with Graves' hyperthyroidism.

This clonotype came up many times. The genes are TRBV25-1 and TRBJ1-2, with D unclear. Trimming left V 4 bases short and J 4 bases short, with 28 bases between. Germline V gene lookup returns CDR1 MGHDK and CDR2 SYGVNS. The CDR3 is made up of 19 amino acids. The CDR3 nucleotides are TGTGCCAGCAGTGGAGGATCAGGATCGCGCGAACAGTGGGTCTATGGCTACACCTTC. It encodes CASSGGSGSREQWVYGYTF.

This clonotype was detected many times. The chain carries TRBV10-3 and TRBJ2-7, with 7 bases identical to TRBD1. Trimming took 6 bases from V and 5 from J; bases not matched to a gene: 7. Germline V gene lookup returns CDR1 ENHRY and CDR2 SYGVKD. The CDR3 is made up of 13 amino acids. This CDR3 reads CAISIDRDHEQYF. The CDR3 nucleotides read TGTGCCATCAGCATAGACAGGGACCACGAGCAGTACTTC.

This chain uses TRBV7-3 with TRBJ2-5; perhaps TRBD2 as D (5 bases). CDR1 is SGHTA, CDR2 FQGTGA, per germline. The V and J ends lost 5 bases and 2 bases respectively, with 15 bases between them. This CDR3 is built from 15 residues. The CDR3 DNA sequence: TGTGCCAGCAGCCCTGACACCGGGGTACAAGAGACCCAGTACTTC. Its protein is CASSPDTGVQETQYF.

This clonotype occurred many times. This chain links TRBV2 with TRBJ2-7, with D tentatively TRBD2 (6 bases). Germline lookup yields CDR1 SNHLY and CDR2 FYNNEI. V was trimmed by 8 bases and J by 1 base, leaving 6 bases between them. The CDR3 runs to 11 residues. CDR3 region: CASGTSYEQYF. CDR3 DNA sequence: TGTGCCAGCGGGACTTCCTACGAGCAGTACTTC.

This clonotype was counted ten times or more. V and J are TRBV19 and TRBJ2-7; D remains unclear. Per the germline V gene, CDR1 is LNHDA and CDR2 is SQIVND (reference sequence). Trimming took 10 bases from V and 2 from J, leaving 15 bases between them. The CDR3 consists of 13 residues. The CDR3 region is CATSQSRAYEQYF. The CDR3 region has the DNA TGTGCCACCTCTCAAAGTAGGGCCTACGAGCAGTACTTC.

This clonotype was seen many times. This sequence joins TRBV20-1 and TRBJ1-3; D is unresolved. The V gene lost 5 bases and the J gene lost 0 bases, with 14 bases spanning the gap. Germline CDR1 and CDR2: DFQATT and SNEGSKA (reference sequence). This CDR3 contains 15 residues. The CDR3 sequence is CSARPLMDSGNTIYF. CDR3 DNA sequence: TGCAGTGCTCGCCCGCTCATGGACTCTGGAAACACCATATATTTT.

The chain is built from TRBV14 and TRBJ1-3; tentatively, D is TRBD1 (5 bases). Germline CDR1 reads SGHDN; CDR2 reads FVKESK. This CDR3 has 16 residues. V was shortened by 3 bases and J by 0 bases, with 12 bases between the two germline ends. CDR3 amino acids: CASSHRDVDSGNTIYF. CDR3 in DNA: TGTGCCAGCAGCCATCGGGACGTTGACTCTGGAAACACCATATATTTT.

The chain links TRBV25-1 to TRBJ1-6; 7 nucleotides align to TRBD1. The germline V gene has CDR1 MGHDK and CDR2 SYGVNS. CDR3 length equals 14 residues. The junction had 7 bases not matched to a gene; V was cut back by 8 bases and J by 6 bases. The CDR3 region is CASRIGTVNSPLHF. CDR3 nucleotides: TGTGCCAGCCGGATTGGGACAGTTAATTCACCCCTCCACTTT.

This clonotype was seen at least ten times. V is TRBV6-1 and J is TRBJ2-5, with D tentatively TRBD2 (6 bases). Looked up from germline, CDR1 is MNHNS and CDR2 is SASEGT. The V and J ends lost 2 bases and 5 bases respectively, with 12 bases between them. The CDR3 runs to 14 residues. CDR3 DNA: TGTGCCAGCAGTGAATCTAGCGAGTTTGAGACCCAGTACTTC. Residues: CASSESSEFETQYF.

This clonotype was observed at least ten times. V gene TRBV11-2 combines with J gene TRBJ2-7, with 8 bases lining up with TRBD1. Germline V gene sequence: CDR1 SGHAT, CDR2 FQNNGV. The CDR3 length is 14 residues. Trimming at V came to 2 bases and at J to 3 bases, leaving 3 bases not matched to a gene. CDR3 region: CASSLYRGIYEQYF. The CDR3 bases are TGTGCCAGCAGCTTATACAGGGGGATCTACGAGCAGTACTTC.

The table lists this clonotype with a few counts. V is TRBV6-6 and J is TRBJ2-5; 11 nucleotides match TRBD2. Germline CDR1 and CDR2: MNHNY and SVGAGI (reference sequence). V shed 7 bases, J shed 4 bases, and the junction held 8 bases outside the gene matches. CDR3 length: 15 residues. CDR3: CASTLELAGAETQYF. The CDR3 region has the DNA TGTGCCAGCACTCTGGAACTAGCGGGAGCAGAGACCCAGTACTTC.

This clonotype was observed many times. The CDR3 nucleotides read TGTGCCAGCAGGAGCTCTAGGGAGACTGAAGCTTTCTTT. Protein: CASRSSRETEAFF. This chain links TRBV6-4 with TRBJ1-1; D is ambiguous. CDR1 is MRHNA and CDR2 is SNTAGT in the germline V gene. The CDR3 sequence is 13 residues long. The V end was cut by 6 bases, the J end by 5 bases, with 13 bases between.

V is TRBV10-3 and J is TRBJ2-1; TRBD1 aligns across 9 bases. Germline V lookup: CDR1 ENHRY, CDR2 SYGVKD. This CDR3 is built from 14 residues. V was pared by 6 bases and J by 6 bases, with 6 bases of the junction left unmatched. CDR3 bases: TGTGCCATCAGGCTTACAGGGGGCGGCAATGAGCAGTTCTTC. Translation gives CAIRLTGGGNEQFF.

The chain is built from TRBV2 and TRBJ2-2, with 12 bases matching TRBD2. Germline V gene lookup returns CDR1 SNHLY and CDR2 FYNNEI. The CDR3 loop spans 16 amino acids. V trimming: 1 base; J trimming: 6 bases; junction bases outside the gene matches: 3. This chain's CDR3 is CASSEGLAGVSGELFF. CDR3 bases: TGTGCCAGCAGTGAAGGACTAGCGGGAGTTTCCGGGGAGCTGTTTTTT.

Many counts were recorded for this clonotype. The chain recombines TRBV6-5 with TRBJ2-5; 7 nucleotides align to TRBD2. The CDR3 is 13 residues long. Germline assignment: CDR1 MNHEY and CDR2 SVGAGI. Trimming at V came to 5 bases and at J to 7 bases, leaving 7 bases not matched to a gene. CDR3 bases: TGTGCCAGCAGTCCTTCGGGGGGTGTGACCCAGTACTTC. It specifies CASSPSGGVTQYF.

A remark on this clonotype: With a much larger clone just one base away, this may be a read error. The chain has TRBV9 and TRBJ2-7; the D gene is possibly TRBD2 (6 bases). The CDR3 is made up of 15 amino acids. Per the germline V gene, CDR1 is SGDLS and CDR2 is YYNGEE. Trimming took off 0 bases at V and 2 bases at J, with 12 bases between the two ends. The DNA of the CDR3 is TGTGCCAGCAGCGTAGGGGGGGAGGCGGCCTACGAGCAGTACTTC. Translating gives CASSVGGEAAYEQYF.

This clonotype was observed once. The rearrangement links TRBV10-3 to TRBJ2-3, with 12 bases lining up with TRBD2. This CDR3 has 14 amino acids. V gave up 6 bases and J gave up 3 bases; unmatched junction bases: 1. Germline values: CDR1 ENHRY, CDR2 SYGVKD. CDR3 DNA: TGTGCCATCAGACTAGCGGGAGGTACAGATACGCAGTATTTT. This codes for CAIRLAGGTDTQYF.

This clonotype came up many times. J is TRBJ2-7 and V is TRBV24-1; 8 nucleotides match TRBD1. J gave up 1 base and V 2 bases, and 6 bases lay outside the gene matches. Germline V gene lookup returns CDR1 KGHDR and CDR2 SFDVKD. This CDR3 comprises 16 residues. CDR3 sequence reads: CATSDSRQGSSYEQYF. DNA of the CDR3: TGTGCCACCAGTGATTCAAGACAGGGGTCATCCTACGAGCAGTACTTC.

V gene TRBV4-1 combines with J gene TRBJ1-2; 8 nucleotides match TRBD1. Germline V gene data show CDR1 as MGHRA and CDR2 as YSYEKL. V lost 6 bases, J lost 8 bases, and 14 bases stayed unmatched. The CDR3 is 15 residues long. As DNA, the CDR3 is TGCGCCAGCAGACCTCAGACAGGGGCCCCCGGGGGCTACACCTTC. Encoded protein: CASRPQTGAPGGYTF.

This sequence joins TRBV29-1 and TRBJ2-2; 12 positions match TRBD2. CDR3 length equals 15 residues. Germline-derived CDR1 and CDR2 are SQVTM and ANQGSEA. V lost 1 base, J lost 3 bases, and 0 bases stayed unmatched. CDR3 sequence (DNA): TGCAGCGTTGAAGGACTAGCGGGAGACACCGGGGAGCTGTTTTTT. Residues: CSVEGLAGDTGELFF.

About this clonotype: One end of the junction is discordant with germline, which a read error may explain. The V call is TRBV2, the J call TRBJ1-1; D is unresolved. Germline V gene sequence: CDR1 SNHLY, CDR2 FYNNEI. The CDR3 covers 16 residues. CDR3 DNA: TGTGCCAGCAGTTTATCTATGCCGGCTATGAACGCTGAAGCTTTCTTT. It specifies CASSLSMPAMNAEAFF.

This clonotype was detected many times. The chain combines TRBV10-3 with TRBJ1-1, with unresolved D. The CDR3 totals 11 residues. The germline gives CDR1 ENHRY, CDR2 SYGVKD. V was pared by 10 bases and J by 1 base, with 7 bases between. The CDR3 here is CATGKNTEAFF. The CDR3 DNA sequence: TGTGCCACCGGTAAGAACACTGAAGCTTTCTTT.

This clonotype has ten or more counts. An end of the junction does not agree with germline; a read error may underlie this. The chain carries TRBV9 and TRBJ1-1; a possible D gene is TRBD1 (6 bases). The length of the CDR3 is 14 residues. Germline V gives CDR1 SGDLS, CDR2 YYNGEE. DNA of the CDR3: TGTGCAAGCAGGTTAGGGGGAGACAACACTGAAGCTTTCTTT. It codes for CASRLGGDNTEAFF.

The chain carries TRBV20-1 and TRBJ1-5, with TRBD1 identical over 8 bases. The CDR3 is made up of 13 amino acids. Germline V gives CDR1 DFQATT, CDR2 SNEGSKA (reference sequence). V was pared by 3 bases and J by 7 bases, with 5 bases of the junction left unmatched. CDR3 coding DNA: TGCAGTGCTAGGACAGGGGAGTGGCAGCCCCAGCATTTT. Its protein is CSARTGEWQPQHF.

The rearrangement links TRBV5-4 to TRBJ1-2; D gene ambiguous. The V end was cut by 5 bases, the J end by 3 bases, with 11 bases between. This CDR3 is built from 13 residues. The germline gives CDR1 SGHNT, CDR2 YYREEE (reference sequence). CDR3 nucleotides: TGTGCCAGCAGGGATCCGGGAGACTATGGCTACACCTTC. It translates to CASRDPGDYGYTF.

The V and J genes are TRBV7-2 and TRBJ1-1, with D perhaps TRBD1 (6 bases). Trimming cost V 8 bases and J 6 bases, with 16 bases left between them. Looked up from germline, CDR1 is SGHTA and CDR2 is FQGNSA. This CDR3 is built from 13 residues. CDR3 loop: CASERGGEAEAFF. CDR3 DNA: TGTGCCAGCGAAAGGGGGGGGGAGGCTGAAGCTTTCTTT.

V is TRBV20-1 and J is TRBJ2-3, with 7 bases that match TRBD2. The germline V gene has CDR1 DFQATT and CDR2 SNEGSKA (reference sequence). V trimming: 6 bases; J trimming: 1 base; junction bases outside the gene matches: 10. This CDR3 spans 15 amino acids. The DNA of the CDR3 is TGCAGTGCACAGCTTGGACTAGGACGCACAGATACGCAGTATTTT. Translating gives CSAQLGLGRTDTQYF.

This clonotype was counted at least ten times. This chain links TRBV4-3 with TRBJ2-2, with 9 nucleotides matching TRBD1. The trim removed 4 bases at V and 1 base at J, leaving 4 bases unmatched. The CDR3 extends over 16 amino acids. Germline V CDR1 and CDR2: LGHNA, YSLEER. The CDR3 protein is CASSPGQGMNTGELFF. The CDR3 DNA reads as TGCGCCAGCAGCCCAGGACAGGGGATGAACACCGGGGAGCTGTTTTTT.

Many counts were recorded for this clonotype. The chain has TRBV5-5 and TRBJ2-7, with D tentatively TRBD1 or TRBD2 (5 bases each). Trimming removed 4 bases at V and 0 bases at J, with 11 bases between. The V gene's germline CDR1 is SGHKS and CDR2 YYEKEE (reference sequence). This CDR3 comprises 14 residues. The CDR3 DNA follows: TGTGCCAGCAGCGTCGGGGCATCCTCCTACGAGCAGTACTTC. Protein sequence: CASSVGASSYEQYF.

This clonotype was seen more than once but under ten times. V and J are TRBV30 and TRBJ2-5; the match to TRBD1 covers 7 bases. The V gene end was trimmed by 1 base and the J gene end by 4 bases; junction bases not matched to a gene: 0. Germline assignment: CDR1 GTSNPN and CDR2 SVGIG (reference sequence). The CDR3 runs 12 residues. For the CDR3, the DNA is TGTGCCTGGAGTGAGGGGGCAGAGACCCAGTACTTC. Translation gives CAWSEGAETQYF. The full variable domain, rest sourced from reference TRBV30 and TRBJ2-5, is SQTIHQWPATLVQPVGSPLSLECTVEGTSNPNLYWYRQAAGRGLQLLFYSVGIGQISSEVPQNLSASRPQDRQFILSSKKLLLSDSGFYLCAWSEGAETQYFGPGTRLLVL.

This clonotype was recorded many times. V is TRBV4-2 and J is TRBJ2-7, with TRBD2 matching 8 bases. The CDR3 covers 13 residues. Looked up from germline, CDR1 is LGHNA and CDR2 is YNFKEQ. V lost 3 bases and J lost 3; bases outside the gene matches: 1. The CDR3 nucleotides read TGTGCCAGCAGCCAGGGACTAGTCTACGAGCAGTACTTC. Translated, it gives CASSQGLVYEQYF.

At least ten counts were recorded for this clonotype. The chain carries TRBV4-1 and TRBJ2-7; D is possibly TRBD2 (5 bases). There are 15 residues in the CDR3. CDR1 is MGHRA and CDR2 is YSYEKL in the germline V gene. V lost 1 base to trimming and J lost 3 bases, with 13 bases between them. CDR3 in DNA: TGCGCCAGCAGCCAAGCTCAAGGACTCGGCTACGAGCAGTACTTC. Translated, it gives CASSQAQGLGYEQYF.